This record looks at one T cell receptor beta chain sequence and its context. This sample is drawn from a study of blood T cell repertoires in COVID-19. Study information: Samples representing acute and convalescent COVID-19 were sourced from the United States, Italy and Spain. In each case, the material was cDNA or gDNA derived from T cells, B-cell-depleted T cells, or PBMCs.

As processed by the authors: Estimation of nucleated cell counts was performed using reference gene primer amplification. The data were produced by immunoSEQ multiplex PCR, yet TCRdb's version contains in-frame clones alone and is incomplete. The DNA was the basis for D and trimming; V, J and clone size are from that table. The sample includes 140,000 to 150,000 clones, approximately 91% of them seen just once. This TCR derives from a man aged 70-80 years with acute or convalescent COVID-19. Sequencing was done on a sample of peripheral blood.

The CDR3 region is CASSLGTEREQYF. In nucleotides, the CDR3 is TGTGCCAGCAGCTTAGGGACAGAGAGAGAGCAGTACTTC. The V call is TRBV7-9, the J call TRBJ2-7; D perhaps matches TRBD1 (6 bases). The CDR3 is made up of 13 amino acids. Germline CDR1 reads SEHNR; CDR2 reads FQNEAQ (reference sequence). With 1 base removed from V and 7 bases from J, the gap between germline ends came to 11 bases.